One and the same sample provided the 24 T cell receptor beta chains below, sequenced in a study of graft-versus-host responses after intestinal transplantation. No antigen is known for these receptors. Assay: immunoSEQ multiplex PCR; the TCRdb copy retains only in-frame clones and omits some. The table has around 90,000 clones, about 90% seen once. The sample here was unstimulated CD8+ T cells sorted from spleen or lymph node cells, taken before transplant. The receptor set was obtained from a human donor who was the organ donor for an intestinal transplant.

The rearrangement links TRBV21-1 to TRBJ1-1; the DNA was not compared with TRBD1, the D call given in the table. TRBV21-1 is recorded as a pseudogene. The CDR3 consists of 18 residues. CDR3 in amino acids: CASSKFGTGGGGDTEAFF. The CDR3 DNA is TGTGCCAGCAGCAAATTCGGGACAGGGGGCGGTGGGGACACTGAAGCTTTCTTT.

As for this clone: At one end, the junction sequence differs from germline, possibly due to a read error. The chain joins TRBV7-7 to TRBJ2-7; 8 bases map to TRBD1. The CDR3 is 13 residues long. From germline, CDR1 is SSHAT and CDR2 FNYEAQ (reference sequence). The CDR3, as DNA: TGTGCTAGCAGCTTAACAGGGGGCTACGAGCAGTACTTC. Translated, it gives CASSLTGGYEQYF.

The rearrangement links TRBV13 to TRBJ2-3; 11 positions agree with TRBD2. The CDR3 extends over 17 amino acids. The germline gives CDR1 PRHDT, CDR2 FYEKMQ (reference sequence). Germline trimming cut 5 bases from V and 2 bases from J; bases unmatched to any gene: 9. CDR3 region: CASSQPGTSGITDTQYF. The CDR3, as DNA: TGTGCCAGCAGCCAACCAGGGACTAGCGGTATCACAGATACGCAGTATTTT.

The rearrangement uses TRBV15 and TRBJ1-2; the D gene is possibly TRBD1 (6 bases). The CDR3 consists of 14 residues. CDR1 is LNHNV, CDR2 YYDKDF, per germline (reference sequence). Between the trimmed V and J ends, which lost 5 bases and 1 base, there was a span of 11 bases. The CDR3 DNA sequence: TGTGCCACCAGCCCTGGCAGGGGTAACTATGGCTACACCTTC. Protein: CATSPGRGNYGYTF. Full variable domain (missing parts from reference TRBV15 and TRBJ1-2): DAMVIQNPRYQVTQFGKPVTLSCSQTLNHNVMYWYQQKSSQAPKLLFHYYDKDFNNEADTPDNFQSRRPNTSFCFLDIRSPGLGDTAMYLCATSPGRGNYGYTFGSGTRLTVV.

The gene calls are TRBV21-1 and TRBJ2-7; the table assigns TRBD2, which was not confirmed against the DNA. TRBV21-1 is marked as a pseudogene. This CDR3 spans 13 amino acids. Written as DNA, the CDR3 is TGTGCCAGCAGCAAAGCACCGGTCTACGAGCAGTACTTC. This codes for CASSKAPVYEQYF.

The chain joins TRBV2 to TRBJ1-2, with a possible D match to TRBD1 (5 bases). There are 14 residues in the CDR3. The germline V gene encodes CDR1 SNHLY and CDR2 FYNNEI. V lost 7 bases and J 4 bases, leaving 16 bases between the germline ends. CDR3 protein: CASNLGGAVYGYTF. The DNA for the CDR3 is TGTGCCAGCAACCTAGGTGGGGCGGTCTATGGCTACACCTTC.

CDR3 sequence reads: CASSSPTGGGLAGGPTRYEQYF. In DNA, the CDR3 is TGTGCCAGCAGTTCCCCGACAGGGGGAGGACTAGCGGGAGGACCTACCCGGTACGAGCAGTACTTC. V gene TRBV28 combines with J gene TRBJ2-7; TRBD2 matches 14 bases. In germline, CDR1 is MDHEN, CDR2 SYDVKM. J was trimmed by 4 bases and V by 4 bases; bases with no gene match: 24. The CDR3 totals 22 residues.

V and J are TRBV5-1 and TRBJ2-5; 8 bases match TRBD2. The CDR3 spans 16 residues. From germline, CDR1 is SGHRS and CDR2 YFSETQ. Trimming took 0 bases from V and 1 from J; bases not matched to a gene: 5. The CDR3 is CASSLAKRELQETQYF. The CDR3 bases are TGCGCCAGCAGCTTGGCCAAGCGGGAGCTCCAAGAGACCCAGTACTTC. The complete variable domain, with remaining parts taken from reference TRBV5-1 and TRBJ2-5, reads KAGVTQTPRYLIKTRGQQVTLSCSPISGHRSVSWYQQTPGQGLQFLFEYFSETQRNKGNFPGRFSGRQFSNSRSEMNVSTLELGDSALYLCASSLAKRELQETQYFGPGTRLLVL.

V gene TRBV7-3 combines with J gene TRBJ2-3; TRBD2 agrees at 8 bases. The CDR3 length is 19 residues. Germline CDR1 SGHTA, CDR2 FQGTGA. V dropped 2 bases and J dropped 6; count of bases not matched to a gene: 19. The CDR3 DNA sequence: TGTGCCAGCAGCTTATTCGGGGCCGCGGGGGGACTGACTGAGGATACGCAGTATTTT. Protein product: CASSLFGAAGGLTEDTQYF.

This clone turned up a few times. The chain couples TRBV25-1 to TRBJ2-1; 10 positions match TRBD1. CDR3 size: 13 residues. V lost 8 bases and J lost 4; bases outside the gene matches: 2. Germline V gives CDR1 MGHDK, CDR2 SYGVNS. The CDR3 nucleotides are TGTGCCAGCCGGGACAGGGGATACAATGAGCAGTTCTTC. Amino acid sequence: CASRDRGYNEQFF.

This sequence joins TRBV13 and TRBJ1-3, with D possibly matching TRBD1 (6 bases). The V gene lost 2 bases and the J gene lost 7 bases, with 15 bases spanning the gap. The CDR3 runs 15 residues. The V gene's germline CDR1 is PRHDT and CDR2 FYEKMQ (reference sequence). This CDR3 reads CASSLSTGSWNTIYF. The CDR3 DNA sequence: TGTGCCAGCAGCTTATCTACAGGGAGTTGGAACACCATATATTTT. The variable domain in full, with the rest retrieved from reference TRBV13 and TRBJ1-3, is AAGVIQSPRHLIKEKRETATLKCYPIPRHDTVYWYQQGPGQDPQFLISFYEKMQSDKGSIPDRFSAQQFSDYHSELNMSSLELGDSALYFCASSLSTGSWNTIYFGEGSWLTVV.

The chain uses TRBV28 and TRBJ2-7; D is undetermined. The CDR3 has 14 amino acids. With 6 bases removed from V and 3 bases from J, the gap between germline ends came to 15 bases. Germline V lookup: CDR1 MDHEN, CDR2 SYDVKM. CDR3 nucleotide sequence: TGTGCCAGCAGGAAGCTATCTTGGAGCTACGAGCAGTACTTC. It encodes CASRKLSWSYEQYF.

V is TRBV5-1 and J is TRBJ1-1, with D perhaps TRBD1 (5 bases). CDR3 length: 14 amino acids. The germline V and J ends were trimmed by 1 base and 8 bases, with 15 bases remaining between them. Germline CDR1 reads SGHRS; CDR2 reads YFSETQ. The CDR3 bases are TGCGCCAGCAGCTTGACCCAGGGTGTTAACGAAGCTTTCTTT. As protein: CASSLTQGVNEAFF.

The rearrangement links TRBV15 to TRBJ2-7; 9 bases fit TRBD1. Germline loops: CDR1 LNHNV, CDR2 YYDKDF (reference sequence). Losses at the gene ends were 0 bases for V and 3 bases for J; bases not matched to a gene: 3. This CDR3 is 15 amino acids long. Here the CDR3 DNA reads TGTGCCACCAGCAGAGACCGGGACAGGGTCTACGAGCAGTACTTC. Translated: CATSRDRDRVYEQYF.

V and J are TRBV30 and TRBJ2-7; TRBD1 aligns across 10 bases. The V gene's germline CDR1 is GTSNPN and CDR2 SVGIG (reference sequence). With 7 bases clipped from V and 6 bases from J, the junction kept 6 bases outside the gene matches. There are 12 residues in the CDR3. In DNA form, the CDR3 reads TGTGCCTTAGACAGGGGGCTGGGCGAGCAGTACTTC. Protein sequence: CALDRGLGEQYF.

The rearrangement uses TRBV10-1 and TRBJ2-1, with 7 nucleotides matching TRBD2. The CDR3 spans 15 residues. Germline V gene sequence: CDR1 WNHNN, CDR2 SYGVQD (reference sequence). V lost 4 bases, J lost 5 bases, and 8 bases stayed unmatched. CDR3 sequence (DNA): TGCGCCAGCAGTGGAATTCGCGGGGGTAACAATGAGCAGTTCTTC. Translation gives CASSGIRGGNNEQFF.

The chain links TRBV19 to TRBJ1-1; D perhaps matches TRBD1 (5 bases). V lost 5 bases, J lost 0 bases, and 16 bases lay in between. The CDR3 is 16 amino acids. Germline CDR1 and CDR2: LNHDA and SQIVND (reference sequence). The CDR3 DNA is TGTGCCAGTAGTGACGGCCCCGGGGGTGTGAACACTGAAGCTTTCTTT. Translating gives CASSDGPGGVNTEAFF. Using reference TRBV19 and TRBJ1-1 for the parts outside the CDR3, the full variable domain is DGGITQSPKYLFRKEGQNVTLSCEQNLNHDAMYWYRQDPGQGLRLIYYSQIVNDFQKGDIAEGYSVSREKKESFPLTVTSAQKNPTAFYLCASSDGPGGVNTEAFFGQGTRLTVV.

The sample holds one count of this clone. The CDR3 here is CASSLFRGDQETQYF. CDR3 in DNA: TGCGCCAGCAGCTTGTTTCGGGGGGACCAAGAGACCCAGTACTTC. The chain recombines TRBV5-1 with TRBJ2-5, with 7 bases matching TRBD2. The CDR3 covers 15 residues. Germline V gives CDR1 SGHRS, CDR2 YFSETQ. Trimming took 1 base from V and 0 from J; bases not matched to a gene: 3.

The V gene is TRBV13, the J gene TRBJ1-6, with D hard to call. This CDR3 spans 15 amino acids. V was pared by 2 bases and J by 0 bases, with 5 bases between. Germline V gene sequence: CDR1 PRHDT, CDR2 FYEKMQ (reference sequence). The CDR3 loop is CASSLRSSYNSPLHF. CDR3 DNA: TGTGCCAGCAGCTTACGGAGCTCCTATAATTCACCCCTCCACTTT.

This chain links TRBV19 with TRBJ1-1, with 8 nucleotides matching TRBD1. Germline CDR1 and CDR2: LNHDA and SQIVND (reference sequence). This CDR3 is built from 17 residues. Trimming cost V 5 bases and J 1 base; bases outside gene matches: 12. Written as DNA, the CDR3 is TGTGCCAGTAGTCCCCGGGACAGGACCAATCCGAACACTGAAGCTTTCTTT. Translating it yields CASSPRDRTNPNTEAFF.

The chain employs TRBV7-3 and TRBJ2-3; 7 nucleotides align to TRBD1. The length of the CDR3 is 15 residues. In germline, CDR1 is SGHTA, CDR2 FQGTGA. The V gene end was trimmed by 1 base and the J gene end by 0 bases; junction bases not matched to a gene: 1. This CDR3 is CASSLMGQSTDTQYF. CDR3 DNA: TGTGCCAGCAGCTTAATGGGACAGAGCACAGATACGCAGTATTTT.

The chain is built from TRBV9 and TRBJ1-5; 8 bases are shared with TRBD1. This CDR3 spans 15 amino acids. CDR1 is SGDLS and CDR2 is YYNGEE in the germline V gene. V dropped 3 bases and J dropped 4; count of bases not matched to a gene: 6. The CDR3 bases are TGTGCCAGCAGCGAGACAGGGGCGATTAATCAGCCCCAGCATTTT. Its translation: CASSETGAINQPQHF.

This clone has only one observation. The rearrangement uses TRBV6-1 and TRBJ1-1; 10 bases line up with TRBD1. The germline V gene has CDR1 MNHNS and CDR2 SASEGT. The CDR3 is 14 amino acids. The V segment lost 4 bases and the J segment 7 bases; nucleotides outside the gene matches: 6. CDR3 amino acids: CASSAGQGVFEAFF. CDR3 nucleotide sequence: TGTGCCAGCAGTGCCGGACAGGGGGTGTTTGAAGCTTTCTTT.

The chain couples TRBV18 to TRBJ2-6; maybe TRBD2 (6 bases). The germline V gene has CDR1 KGHSH and CDR2 LQKENI. CDR3 length equals 15 residues. V shed 4 bases and J shed 3 bases, with 10 bases lying between them. The CDR3 spells CASSLGGHGANVLTF. For the CDR3, the DNA is TGTGCCAGCTCACTAGGAGGGCATGGGGCCAACGTCCTGACTTTC.